The rows below give T cell receptor beta chains drawn from one sample of a study of T-cell memory formation after mild COVID-19. TCRdb recomputed calls from the 5' RACE reads with MiXCR, one row per CDR3 protein. The table has about 610,000 distinct CDR3 sequences, roughly 17% seen once. The sequencing input was PBMCs or a T cell subset sorted from them (not recorded which). These receptors originate from an adult woman who had mild COVID-19 (a few samples of this study predate the infection). Cell type and time point are not known. CDR3s include the opening cysteine and the closing phenylalanine or tryptophan. D genes are given only for firm matches. The size entry is marked missing in some rows and otherwise reads once, few, many or a size class.

J gene: TRBJ2-5; D gene: NA; clone size: few; V gene: TRBV12-3/TRBV12-4; CDR3 protein: CASIGGPLGETQYF; CDR3 DNA: TGTGCCAGCATTGGGGGTCCCCTGGGCGAGACCCAGTACTTC
J gene: TRBJ2-2; D gene: TRBD1; clone size: NA; V gene: TRBV5-1; CDR3 protein: CASSPQTGGYTGELFF; CDR3 DNA: TGCGCCAGCAGCCCGCAGACAGGGGGCTACACCGGGGAGCTGTTTTTT
J gene: TRBJ2-1; D gene: TRBD2; clone size: few; V gene: TRBV5-1; CDR3 protein: CASSFTSGQPEGEQFF; CDR3 DNA: TGCGCCAGCAGCTTTACTAGCGGGCAGCCGGAGGGGGAGCAGTTCTTC
J gene: TRBJ1-2; D gene: TRBD1; clone size: NA; V gene: TRBV6-5; CDR3 protein: CASTDRESYGYTF; CDR3 DNA: TGTGCCAGCACTGACAGGGAGAGTTATGGCTACACCTTC
J gene: TRBJ2-1; D gene: TRBD2; clone size: NA; V gene: TRBV12-3/TRBV12-4; CDR3 protein: CASTLGRVEQFF; CDR3 DNA: TGTGCCAGCACCCTCGGGAGGGTTGAGCAGTTCTTC
J gene: TRBJ2-1; D gene: NA; clone size: NA; V gene: TRBV11-3; CDR3 protein: CASSTPPSARYNEQFF; CDR3 DNA: TGTGCCAGCAGTACCCCTCCGTCGGCCCGATACAATGAGCAGTTCTTC
J gene: TRBJ1-5; D gene: TRBD1; clone size: NA; V gene: TRBV6-2/TRBV6-3; CDR3 protein: CASVGQGLLPQHF; CDR3 DNA: TGTGCCAGCGTCGGACAGGGCCTTCTGCCCCAGCATTTT
J gene: TRBJ1-2; D gene: TRBD1; clone size: NA; V gene: TRBV12-3/TRBV12-4; CDR3 protein: CASSLRSPLQGALGYTF; CDR3 DNA: TGTGCCAGCAGTTTACGGTCCCCCCTACAGGGGGCGCTGGGCTACACCTTC
J gene: TRBJ1-1; D gene: NA; clone size: few; V gene: TRBV6-2/TRBV6-3; CDR3 protein: CATRGHLNTEAFF; CDR3 DNA: TGTGCCACGAGGGGACATTTGAACACTGAAGCTTTCTTT
J gene: TRBJ1-2; D gene: TRBD1; clone size: NA; V gene: TRBV5-1; CDR3 protein: CASSLVQGLDGYTF; CDR3 DNA: TGCGCCAGCAGCTTGGTACAGGGGTTAGATGGCTACACCTTC
J gene: TRBJ1-1; D gene: NA; clone size: few; V gene: TRBV7-2; CDR3 protein: CASSLFGGGNTEAFF; CDR3 DNA: TGTGCCAGCAGCTTATTCGGCGGGGGCAACACTGAAGCTTTCTTT
J gene: TRBJ2-7; D gene: NA; clone size: NA; V gene: TRBV12-3/TRBV12-4; CDR3 protein: CASSLGEIAYEQYF; CDR3 DNA: TGTGCCAGCAGTTTAGGGGAGATCGCCTACGAGCAGTACTTC
J gene: TRBJ1-2; D gene: TRBD1; clone size: NA; V gene: TRBV20-1; CDR3 protein: CSARDRPGGYGYTF; CDR3 DNA: TGCAGTGCTAGAGATCGACCAGGGGGCTATGGCTACACCTTC
J gene: TRBJ1-1; D gene: NA; clone size: few; V gene: TRBV20-1; CDR3 protein: CSALDRSGWTEAFF; CDR3 DNA: TGCAGTGCTCTAGACAGATCGGGTTGGACTGAAGCTTTCTTT
J gene: TRBJ2-7; D gene: TRBD2; clone size: NA; V gene: TRBV2; CDR3 protein: CASWRGGPYEQYF; CDR3 DNA: TGTGCCAGCTGGCGGGGGGGCCCCTACGAGCAGTACTTC
J gene: TRBJ2-3; D gene: NA; clone size: many; V gene: TRBV5-1; CDR3 protein: CASSLVWRPAGTDTQYF; CDR3 DNA: TGCGCCAGCAGCTTGGTTTGGCGCCCCGCTGGCACAGATACGCAGTATTTT
J gene: TRBJ1-3; D gene: TRBD1; clone size: few; V gene: TRBV5-1; CDR3 protein: CASSERDSYSSGNTIYF; CDR3 DNA: TGCGCCAGCAGCGAGAGGGACAGCTACTCCTCTGGAAACACCATATATTTT
J gene: TRBJ1-5; D gene: TRBD1; clone size: NA; V gene: TRBV13; CDR3 protein: CASSLNAGTDSNQPQHF; CDR3 DNA: TGTGCCAGCAGCCTGAATGCCGGGACAGATAGCAATCAGCCCCAGCATTTT
J gene: TRBJ1-1; D gene: NA; clone size: few; V gene: TRBV25-1; CDR3 protein: CASTWGKGTEAFF; CDR3 DNA: TGTGCCAGTACTTGGGGTAAGGGAACTGAAGCTTTCTTT
J gene: TRBJ1-6; D gene: TRBD1; clone size: NA; V gene: TRBV3-1; CDR3 protein: CASSNRDRASPLHF; CDR3 DNA: TGTGCCAGCAGCAACCGGGACAGGGCCTCACCCCTCCACTTT
J gene: TRBJ2-7; D gene: NA; clone size: many; V gene: TRBV7-2; CDR3 protein: CASTPRVVHEQYF; CDR3 DNA: TGTGCCAGCACTCCGAGGGTTGTCCACGAGCAGTACTTC